This TCR beta chain was captured in a study of cytomegalovirus exposure and HLA in healthy donors. Broader study findings: Both high specificity and high sensitivity reportedly marked the classifier's diagnosis of cytomegalovirus status. In vitro data verified a few CMV-associated chains as specific for CMV antigens.

Germline V lookup: CDR1 MNHEY, CDR2 SMNVEV (reference sequence). Trimming at V came to 5 bases and at J to 4 bases, leaving 8 bases not matched to a gene. There are 16 residues in the CDR3. Profiled with immunoSEQ multiplex PCR; TCRdb holds only in-frame clones, not every one. The sample contains approximately 140,000 clones, around nine tenths of which appear only once. About this clone: What it binds is not known.

The V gene is TRBV27, the J gene TRBJ1-1, with 12 bases lining up with TRBD1. The specimen was PBMCs. The source of this sequence is a woman aged 18-35 years in good health and CMV-seropositive. CDR3 nucleotide sequence: TGTGCCAGCAGTATCAACCCGGGACAGGGGGCCACTGAAGCTTTCTTT. Its translation: CASSINPGQGATEAFF.